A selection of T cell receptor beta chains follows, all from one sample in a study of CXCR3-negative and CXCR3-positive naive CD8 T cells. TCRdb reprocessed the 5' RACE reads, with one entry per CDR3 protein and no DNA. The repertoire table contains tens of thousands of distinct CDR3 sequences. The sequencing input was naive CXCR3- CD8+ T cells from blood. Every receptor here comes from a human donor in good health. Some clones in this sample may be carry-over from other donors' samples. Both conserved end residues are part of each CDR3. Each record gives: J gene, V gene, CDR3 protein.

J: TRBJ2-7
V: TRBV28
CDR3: CASSSKVGTGSYEQYF

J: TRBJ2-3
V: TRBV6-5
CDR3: CASSYSGGGTQYF

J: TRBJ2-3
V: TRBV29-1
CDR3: CSVEKEDRVAYRDTQYF

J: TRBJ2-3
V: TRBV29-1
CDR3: CSVEPALAGDTDTQYF

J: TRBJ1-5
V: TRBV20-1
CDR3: CSATRGNQPQHF

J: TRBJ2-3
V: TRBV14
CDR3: CASSQEVPREDTDTQYF

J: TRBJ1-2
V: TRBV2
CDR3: CASTPSMGRDGYTF

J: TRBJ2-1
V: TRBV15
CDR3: CATLAPPNVEQFF

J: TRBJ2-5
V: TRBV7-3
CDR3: CASSEGGGQSETQYF

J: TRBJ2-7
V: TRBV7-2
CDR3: CASSQLTWSYEQYF